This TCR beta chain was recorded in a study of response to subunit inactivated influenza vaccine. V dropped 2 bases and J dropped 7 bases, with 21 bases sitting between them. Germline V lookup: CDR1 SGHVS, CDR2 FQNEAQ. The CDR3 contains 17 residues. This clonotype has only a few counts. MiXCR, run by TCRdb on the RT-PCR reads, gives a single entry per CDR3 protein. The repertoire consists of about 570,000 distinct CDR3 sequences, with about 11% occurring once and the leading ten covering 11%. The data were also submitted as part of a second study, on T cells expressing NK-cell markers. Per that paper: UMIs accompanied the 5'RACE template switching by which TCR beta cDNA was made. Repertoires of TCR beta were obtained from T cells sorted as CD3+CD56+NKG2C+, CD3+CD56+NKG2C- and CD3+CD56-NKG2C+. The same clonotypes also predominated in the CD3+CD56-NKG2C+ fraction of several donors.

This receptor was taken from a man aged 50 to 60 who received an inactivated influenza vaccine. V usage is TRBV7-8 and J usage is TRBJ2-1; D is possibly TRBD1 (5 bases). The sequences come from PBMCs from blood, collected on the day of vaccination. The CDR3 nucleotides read TGTGCCAGCAGCTTACGGAGAATGTGGGGCTCAGATAATGAGCAGTTCTTC. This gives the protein CASSLRRMWGSDNEQFF.